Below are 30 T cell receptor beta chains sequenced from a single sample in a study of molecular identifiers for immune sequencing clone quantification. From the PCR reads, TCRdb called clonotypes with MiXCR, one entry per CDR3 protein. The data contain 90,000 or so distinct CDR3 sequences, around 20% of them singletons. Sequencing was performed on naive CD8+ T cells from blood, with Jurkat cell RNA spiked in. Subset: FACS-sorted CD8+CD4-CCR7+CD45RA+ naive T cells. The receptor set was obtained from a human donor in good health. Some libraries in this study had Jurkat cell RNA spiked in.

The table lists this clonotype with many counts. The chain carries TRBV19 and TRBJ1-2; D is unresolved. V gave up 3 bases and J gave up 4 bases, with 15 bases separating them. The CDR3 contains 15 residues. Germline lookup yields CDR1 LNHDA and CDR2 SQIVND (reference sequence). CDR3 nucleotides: TGTGCCAGTAGTATTGGACCGGGAGTCCCCTATGGCTACACCTTC. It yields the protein CASSIGPGVPYGYTF.

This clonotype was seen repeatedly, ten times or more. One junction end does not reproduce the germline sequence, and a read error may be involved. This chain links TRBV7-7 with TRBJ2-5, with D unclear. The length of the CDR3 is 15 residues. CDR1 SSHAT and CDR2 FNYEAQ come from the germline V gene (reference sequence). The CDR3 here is CASSPGPRSQETQYF. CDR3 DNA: TGTGCTAGCAGCCCAGGCCCCAGGAGCCAAGAGACCCAGTACTTC. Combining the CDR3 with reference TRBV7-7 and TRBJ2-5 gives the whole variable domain GAGVSQSPRYKVTKRGQDVTLRCDPISSHATLYWYQQALGQGPEFLTYFNYEAQPDKSGLPSDRFSAERPEGSISTLTIQRTEQRDSAMYRCASSPGPRSQETQYFGPGTRLLVL.

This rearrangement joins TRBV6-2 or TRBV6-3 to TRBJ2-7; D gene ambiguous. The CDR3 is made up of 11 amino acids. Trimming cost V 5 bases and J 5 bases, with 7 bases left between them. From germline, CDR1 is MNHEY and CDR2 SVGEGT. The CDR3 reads CASSNPDEQYF. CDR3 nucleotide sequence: TGTGCCAGCAGTAACCCAGACGAGCAGTACTTC.

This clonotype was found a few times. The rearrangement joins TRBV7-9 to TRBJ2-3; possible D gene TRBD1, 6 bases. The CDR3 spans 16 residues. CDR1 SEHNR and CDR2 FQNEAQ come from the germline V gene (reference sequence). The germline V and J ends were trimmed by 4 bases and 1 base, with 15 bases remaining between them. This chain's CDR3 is CASSSRDILGTDTQYF. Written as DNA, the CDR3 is TGTGCCAGCAGCTCCAGGGACATTTTGGGCACAGATACGCAGTATTTT. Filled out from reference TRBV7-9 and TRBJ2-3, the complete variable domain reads DTGVSQNPRHKITKRGQNVTFRCDPISEHNRLYWYRQTLGQGPEFLTYFQNEAQLEKSRLLSDRFSAERPKGSFSTLEIQRTEQGDSAMYLCASSSRDILGTDTQYFGPGTRLTVL.

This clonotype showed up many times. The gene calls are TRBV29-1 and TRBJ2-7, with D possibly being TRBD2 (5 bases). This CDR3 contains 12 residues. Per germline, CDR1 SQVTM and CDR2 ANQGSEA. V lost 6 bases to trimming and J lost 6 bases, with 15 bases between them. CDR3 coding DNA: TGCAGCGTCGCGGGCCGGACGGGCGAGCAGTACTTC. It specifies CSVAGRTGEQYF.

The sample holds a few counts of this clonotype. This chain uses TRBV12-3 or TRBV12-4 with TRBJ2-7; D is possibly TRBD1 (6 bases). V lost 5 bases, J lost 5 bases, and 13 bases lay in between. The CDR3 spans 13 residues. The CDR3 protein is CASSQEDSHEQYF. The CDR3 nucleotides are TGTGCCAGCAGTCAAGAGGACAGCCACGAGCAGTACTTC.

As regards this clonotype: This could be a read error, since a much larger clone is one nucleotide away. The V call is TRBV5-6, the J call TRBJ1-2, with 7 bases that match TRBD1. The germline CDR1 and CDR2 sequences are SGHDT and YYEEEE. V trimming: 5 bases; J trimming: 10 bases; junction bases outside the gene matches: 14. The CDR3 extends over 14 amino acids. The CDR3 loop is CASSIWDSPFIYTF. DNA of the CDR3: TGTGCCAGCAGTATTTGGGACAGCCCCTTTATCTACACCTTC.

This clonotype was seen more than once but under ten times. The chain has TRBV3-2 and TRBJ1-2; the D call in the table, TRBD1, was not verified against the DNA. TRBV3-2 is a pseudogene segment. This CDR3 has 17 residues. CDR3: CASSQAAGTYRDSGYTF. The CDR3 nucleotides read TGTGCCAGCAGCCAAGCCGCAGGGACCTACAGGGACTCAGGCTACACCTTC.

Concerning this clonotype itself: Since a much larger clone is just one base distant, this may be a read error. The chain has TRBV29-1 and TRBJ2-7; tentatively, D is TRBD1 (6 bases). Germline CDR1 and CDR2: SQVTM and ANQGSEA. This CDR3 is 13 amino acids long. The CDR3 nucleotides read TGCAGCGTTGAGGCGGTCAGGGGCTACAAGCAGTACTTC. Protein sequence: CSVEAVRGYKQYF.

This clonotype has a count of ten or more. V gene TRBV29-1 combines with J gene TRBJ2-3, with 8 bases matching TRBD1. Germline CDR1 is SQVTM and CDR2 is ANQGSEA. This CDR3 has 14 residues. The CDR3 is CTAGPDRGTDTQYF. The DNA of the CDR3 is TGCACCGCGGGACCTGACAGGGGTACAGATACGCAGTATTTT.

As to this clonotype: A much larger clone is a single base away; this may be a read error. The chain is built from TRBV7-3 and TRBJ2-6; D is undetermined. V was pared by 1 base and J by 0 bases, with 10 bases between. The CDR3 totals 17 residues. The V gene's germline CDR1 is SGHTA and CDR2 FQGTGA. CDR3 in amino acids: CASSLNTVSSGANVLTF. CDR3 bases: TGTGCCAGCAGCTTAAATACCGTGAGCTCTGGGGCCAACGTCCTGACTTTC.

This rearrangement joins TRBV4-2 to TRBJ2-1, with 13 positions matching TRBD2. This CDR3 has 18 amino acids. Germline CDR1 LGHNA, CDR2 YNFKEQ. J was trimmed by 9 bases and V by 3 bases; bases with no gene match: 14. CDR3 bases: TGTGCCAGCAGCCAGTCCCCGGGACTAGCGGGATCTTTGGGTGAGCAGTTCTTC. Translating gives CASSQSPGLAGSLGEQFF.

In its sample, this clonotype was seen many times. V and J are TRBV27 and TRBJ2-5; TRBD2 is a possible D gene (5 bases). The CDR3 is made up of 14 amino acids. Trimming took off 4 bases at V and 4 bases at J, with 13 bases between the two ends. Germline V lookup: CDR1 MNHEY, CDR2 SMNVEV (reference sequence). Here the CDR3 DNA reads TGTGCCAGCAGTTCACTAGACGCTCCAGAGACCCAGTACTTC. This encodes CASSSLDAPETQYF.

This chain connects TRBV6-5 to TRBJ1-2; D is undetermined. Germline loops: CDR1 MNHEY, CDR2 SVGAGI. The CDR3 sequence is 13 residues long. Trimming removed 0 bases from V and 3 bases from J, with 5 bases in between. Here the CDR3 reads CASSYSPDYGYTF. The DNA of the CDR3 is TGTGCCAGCAGTTACTCCCCAGACTATGGCTACACCTTC.

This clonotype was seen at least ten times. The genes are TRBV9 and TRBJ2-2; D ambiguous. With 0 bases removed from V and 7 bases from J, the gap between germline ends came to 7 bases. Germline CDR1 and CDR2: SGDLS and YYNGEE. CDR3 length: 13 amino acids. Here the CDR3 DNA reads TGTGCCAGCAGCGTAGAGGGCTACGGGGAGCTGTTTTTT. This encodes CASSVEGYGELFF.

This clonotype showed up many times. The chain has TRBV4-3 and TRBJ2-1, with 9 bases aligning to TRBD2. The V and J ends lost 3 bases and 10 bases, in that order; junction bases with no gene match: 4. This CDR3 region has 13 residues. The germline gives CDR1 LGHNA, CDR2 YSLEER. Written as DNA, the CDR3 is TGCGCCAGCAGCCACGGAGCGGGGGGCGAGCAGTTCTTC. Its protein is CASSHGAGGEQFF.

CDR3 protein: CASGLEGASTDTQYF. The CDR3 nucleotides are TGTGCTAGTGGTTTGGAAGGAGCTAGCACAGATACGCAGTATTTT. The chain couples TRBV12-5 to TRBJ2-3, with D hard to call. The CDR3 extends over 15 amino acids. Germline CDR1 and CDR2: LGHNT and FRNRAP. Deletions cut 1 base from V and 0 bases from J, with 8 bases between.

The CDR3 DNA sequence: TGTGCCAGCAGCACGTCAACAGGGGTTCCTGAAGCTTTCTTT. This codes for CASSTSTGVPEAFF. The chain is built from TRBV12-3 or TRBV12-4 and TRBJ1-1, with 7 bases matching TRBD1. The junction had 10 bases not matched to a gene; V was cut back by 6 bases and J by 6 bases. The CDR3 contains 14 residues.

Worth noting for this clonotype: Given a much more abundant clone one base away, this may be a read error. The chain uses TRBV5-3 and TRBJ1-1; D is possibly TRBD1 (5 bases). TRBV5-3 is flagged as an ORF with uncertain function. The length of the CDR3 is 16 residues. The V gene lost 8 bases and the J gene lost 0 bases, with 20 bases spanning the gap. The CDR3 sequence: CASRARYRGMNTEAFF. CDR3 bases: TGTGCCAGCAGGGCCCGGTACAGAGGCATGAACACTGAAGCTTTCTTT.

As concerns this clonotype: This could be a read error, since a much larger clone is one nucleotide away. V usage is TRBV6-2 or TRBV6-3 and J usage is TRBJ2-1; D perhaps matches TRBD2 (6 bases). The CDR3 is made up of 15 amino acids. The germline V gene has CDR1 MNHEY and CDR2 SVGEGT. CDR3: CASSSGVGSNNEQFF. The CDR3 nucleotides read TGTGCCAGCAGTTCGGGGGTAGGCTCCAACAATGAGCAGTTCTTC.

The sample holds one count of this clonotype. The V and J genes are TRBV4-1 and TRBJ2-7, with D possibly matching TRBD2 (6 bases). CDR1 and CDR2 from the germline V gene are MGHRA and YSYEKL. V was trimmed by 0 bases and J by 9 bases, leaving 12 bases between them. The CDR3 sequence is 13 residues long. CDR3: CASSQDLVGGQYF. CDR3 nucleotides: TGCGCCAGCAGCCAAGATCTGGTCGGGGGGCAGTACTTC.

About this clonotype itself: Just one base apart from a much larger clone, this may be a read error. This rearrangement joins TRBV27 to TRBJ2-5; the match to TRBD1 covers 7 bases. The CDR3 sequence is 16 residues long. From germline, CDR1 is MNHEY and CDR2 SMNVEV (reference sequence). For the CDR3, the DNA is TGTGCCAGCAGTCATTATCCCGGGACAGTACAAGAGACCCAGCACTTC. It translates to CASSHYPGTVQETQHF.

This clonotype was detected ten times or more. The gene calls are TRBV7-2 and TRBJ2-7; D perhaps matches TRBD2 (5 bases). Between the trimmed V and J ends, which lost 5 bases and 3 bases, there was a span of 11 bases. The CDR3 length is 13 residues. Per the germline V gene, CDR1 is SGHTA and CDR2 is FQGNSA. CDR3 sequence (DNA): TGTGCCAGCAGCCCGACGGACTTCTACGAGCAGTACTTC. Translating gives CASSPTDFYEQYF. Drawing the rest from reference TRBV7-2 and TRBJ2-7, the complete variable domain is GAGVSQSPSNKVTEKGKDVELRCDPISGHTALYWYRQSLGQGLEFLIYFQGNSAPDKSGLPSDRFSAERTGGSVSTLTIQRTQQEDSAVYLCASSPTDFYEQYFGPGTRLTVT.

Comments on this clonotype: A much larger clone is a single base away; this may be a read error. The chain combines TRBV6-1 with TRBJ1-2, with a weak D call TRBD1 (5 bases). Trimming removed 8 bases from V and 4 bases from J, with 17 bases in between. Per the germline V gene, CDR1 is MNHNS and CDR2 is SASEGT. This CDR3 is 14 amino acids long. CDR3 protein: CASAGIGVIYGYTF. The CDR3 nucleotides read TGTGCCAGCGCAGGGATAGGAGTAATCTATGGCTACACCTTC.

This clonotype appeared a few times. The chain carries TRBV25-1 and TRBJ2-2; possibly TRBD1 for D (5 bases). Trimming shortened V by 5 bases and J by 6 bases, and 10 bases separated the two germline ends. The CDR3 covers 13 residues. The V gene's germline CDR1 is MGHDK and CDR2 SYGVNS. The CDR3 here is CASSSRVAGELFF. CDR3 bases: TGTGCCAGCAGTAGCAGGGTTGCCGGGGAGCTGTTTTTT.

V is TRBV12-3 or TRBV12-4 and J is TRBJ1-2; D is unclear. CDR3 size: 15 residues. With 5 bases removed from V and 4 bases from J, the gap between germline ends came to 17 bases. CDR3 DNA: TGTGCCAGCAGTCTTGGACCCGACACCTTCTATGGCTACACCTTC. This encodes CASSLGPDTFYGYTF.

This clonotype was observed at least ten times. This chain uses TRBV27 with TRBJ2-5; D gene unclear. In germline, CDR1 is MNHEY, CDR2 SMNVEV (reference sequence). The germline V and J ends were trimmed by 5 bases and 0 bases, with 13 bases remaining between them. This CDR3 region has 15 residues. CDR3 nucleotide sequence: TGTGCCAGCAGTCCCAGGAATGGGTACCAAGAGACCCAGTACTTC. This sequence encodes CASSPRNGYQETQYF.

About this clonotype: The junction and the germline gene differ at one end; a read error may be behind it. Here the CDR3 reads CASSQEGIYNCGYTF. CDR3 DNA: TGTGCCAGCAGCCAAGAAGGAATATATAACTGTGGCTACACCTTC. The chain combines TRBV3-1 with TRBJ1-2, with no clear D. The CDR3 is 15 amino acids. Germline lookup yields CDR1 LGHDT and CDR2 YNNKEL (reference sequence).

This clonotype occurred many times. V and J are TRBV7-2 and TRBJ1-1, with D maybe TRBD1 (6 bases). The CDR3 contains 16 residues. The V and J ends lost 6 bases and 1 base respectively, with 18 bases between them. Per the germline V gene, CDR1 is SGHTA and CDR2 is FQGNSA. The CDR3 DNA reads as TGTGCCAGCAGTCCCACAGACAGGACGAAGAACACTGAAGCTTTCTTT. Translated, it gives CASSPTDRTKNTEAFF.

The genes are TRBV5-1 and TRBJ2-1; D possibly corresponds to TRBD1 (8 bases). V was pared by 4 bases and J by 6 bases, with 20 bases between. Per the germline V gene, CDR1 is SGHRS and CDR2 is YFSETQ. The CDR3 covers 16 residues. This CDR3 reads CASSLVTGGGSNEQFF. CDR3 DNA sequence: TGCGCCAGCAGCCTCGTAACAGGGGGGGGTTCCAATGAGCAGTTCTTC.